The source of this TCR beta chain is a study of blood T cells in healthy people across ages. Collection of approximately 9.3 milliliters of peripheral blood was performed for each donor. The use of a sample-barcoded 5' primer and a J-beta primer mix characterized a second PCR of about 7 to 12 cycles. TCRdb re-called the 5' RACE reads with MiXCR, one entry per CDR3 protein. Of about 640,000 distinct CDR3 sequences in the sample, roughly 58% were seen once. This CDR3 has 13 residues. The germline CDR1 and CDR2 sequences are DFQATT and SNEGSKA (reference sequence). Trimming took off 5 bases at V and 6 bases at J, with 17 bases between the two ends.

The chain employs TRBV20-1 and TRBJ2-7, with D perhaps matching TRBD2 (5 bases). This clonotype was sampled from a man in his sixties in good health. Sample: blood. The CDR3 DNA is TGCAGTGCTCATCTTGACGGGATGGGCGAGCAGTACTTC. This sequence encodes CSAHLDGMGEQYF.